A selection of T cell receptor beta chains follows, all from one sample in a study of blood T cell repertoires in COVID-19. The data were produced by immunoSEQ multiplex PCR, yet TCRdb's version contains in-frame clones alone and is incomplete. Of about 90,000 clones in the sample, about three quarters were seen once. Sequenced sample: peripheral blood. These receptors all stem from a woman aged 80 or older with acute or convalescent COVID-19. CDR3s include the opening cysteine and the closing phenylalanine or tryptophan. Fields, in order: V gene, D gene, clone size, J gene, CDR3 protein, CDR3 DNA. A D gene is named only where the DNA matches it firmly. Only some rows state a clone size, as once, few, many or a class for expanded clones.

TRBV7-2	TRBD2	once	TRBJ2-5	CASSSFGGVGETQYF	TGTGCCAGCAGCTCATTCGGGGGGGTGGGAGAGACCCAGTACTTC
TRBV19	-	-	TRBJ1-3	CASQNGNTIYF	TGTGCCAGCCAAAATGGAAACACCATATATTTT
TRBV6-1	TRBD1	-	TRBJ1-1	CASSRRGQGSVEAFF	TGTGCCAGCAGCCGGAGGGGACAGGGGTCCGTGGAAGCTTTCTTT
TRBV6-2/TRBV6-3	TRBD1	few	TRBJ1-6	CASSPTGDGSGNSPLHF	TGTGCCAGCAGCCCCACAGGGGACGGATCGGGGAATTCACCCCTCCACTTT
TRBV7-2	-	-	TRBJ1-2	CASSPRTDNYGYTF	TGTGCCAGCAGCCCTCGGACAGATAACTATGGCTACACCTTC
TRBV29-1	-	-	TRBJ2-7	CSVEQGNPYEQYF	TGCAGCGTAGAACAGGGAAATCCCTACGAGCAGTACTTC
TRBV27	-	-	TRBJ1-1	CASSLKGRAVGTEAFF	TGTGCCAGCAGTTTAAAGGGCAGGGCGGTGGGAACTGAAGCTTTCTTT
TRBV6-2/TRBV6-3	-	-	TRBJ1-2	CASSYKGQGYGYTF	TGTGCCAGCAGTTACAAGGGGCAGGGATATGGCTACACCTTC
TRBV19	TRBD1	-	TRBJ1-5	CASSGTVNQPQHF	TGTGCCAGTAGTGGGACAGTCAATCAGCCCCAGCATTTT
TRBV12-5	-	few	TRBJ1-2	CASGLEQTGYTF	TGTGCTAGTGGTTTGGAACAGACTGGCTACACCTTC
TRBV7-9	-	few	TRBJ1-1	CASAAKGNTEAFF	TGTGCCAGCGCGGCTAAAGGGAACACTGAAGCTTTCTTT
TRBV3-1/TRBV3-2	-	-	TRBJ2-7	CASSQGTIAYEQYF	TGTGCCAGCAGCCAAGGGACTATAGCCTACGAGCAGTACTTC
TRBV18	-	-	TRBJ2-7	CASSEQGYSYEQYF	TGTGCCAGCTCAGAACAGGGATACTCCTACGAGCAGTACTTC
TRBV4-1	-	-	TRBJ2-7	CASSPRDSGAYEQYF	TGCGCCAGCAGCCCTAGGGACTCAGGAGCCTACGAGCAGTACTTC
TRBV19	TRBD1	few	TRBJ2-7	CASSDQTGTGGPYEQYF	TGTGCCAGTAGCGATCAGACCGGGACAGGGGGCCCCTACGAGCAGTACTTC
TRBV27	TRBD1	-	TRBJ1-5	CASSWGQPNNQPQHF	TGTGCCAGCAGTTGGGGACAGCCGAACAATCAGCCCCAGCATTTT
TRBV15	-	-	TRBJ1-1	CATSQNQGHDTEAFF	TGTGCCACCAGCCAGAACCAGGGGCATGACACTGAAGCTTTCTTT